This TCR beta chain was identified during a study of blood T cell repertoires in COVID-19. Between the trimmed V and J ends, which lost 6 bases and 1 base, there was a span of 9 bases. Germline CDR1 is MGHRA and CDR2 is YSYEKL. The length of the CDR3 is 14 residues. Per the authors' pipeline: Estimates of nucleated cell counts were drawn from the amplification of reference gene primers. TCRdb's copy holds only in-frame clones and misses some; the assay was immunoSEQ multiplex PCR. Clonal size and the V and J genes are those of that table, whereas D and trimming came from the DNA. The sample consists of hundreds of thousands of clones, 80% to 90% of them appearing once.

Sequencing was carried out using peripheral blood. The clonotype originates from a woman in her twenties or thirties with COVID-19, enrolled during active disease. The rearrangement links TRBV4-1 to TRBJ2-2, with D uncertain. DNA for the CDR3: TGCGCCAGCAGGCACACGGGGAACACCGGGGAGCTGTTTTTT. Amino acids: CASRHTGNTGELFF.